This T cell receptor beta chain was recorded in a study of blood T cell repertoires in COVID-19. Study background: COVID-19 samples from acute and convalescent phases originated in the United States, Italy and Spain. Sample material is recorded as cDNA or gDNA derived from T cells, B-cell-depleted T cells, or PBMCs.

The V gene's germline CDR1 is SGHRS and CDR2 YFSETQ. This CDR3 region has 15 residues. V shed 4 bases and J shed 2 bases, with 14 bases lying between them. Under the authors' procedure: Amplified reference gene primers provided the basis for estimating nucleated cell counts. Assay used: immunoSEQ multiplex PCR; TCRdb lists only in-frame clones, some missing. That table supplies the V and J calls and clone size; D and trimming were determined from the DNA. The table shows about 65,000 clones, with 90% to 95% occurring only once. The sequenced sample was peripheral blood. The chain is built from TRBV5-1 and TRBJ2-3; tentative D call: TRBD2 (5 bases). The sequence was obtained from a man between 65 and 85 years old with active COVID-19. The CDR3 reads CASSHSRENTDTQYF. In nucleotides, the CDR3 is TGCGCCAGCAGCCATTCGAGGGAAAACACAGATACGCAGTATTTT.